Shown below are 9 T cell receptor beta chains from a single sample sequenced in a study of blood T cell repertoires in COVID-19. Using immunoSEQ multiplex PCR, the repertoire was profiled, and TCRdb retains in-frame clones only, with some absent. The data show approximately 65,000 clones, around 90% seen once. Sequenced input: peripheral blood. All receptors derive from a man aged 45-65 years with COVID-19, enrolled during active disease.

The rearrangement uses TRBV4-3 and TRBJ1-4; a possible D gene is TRBD1 (6 bases). Germline V CDR1 and CDR2: LGHNA, YSLEER. Trimming took off 0 bases at V and 8 bases at J, with 7 bases between the two ends. The CDR3 has 13 residues. CDR3 protein: CASSQERGEKLFF. Here the CDR3 DNA reads TGCGCCAGCAGCCAAGAGAGGGGGGAAAAACTGTTTTTT.

This clone showed up just once. V usage is TRBV28 and J usage is TRBJ1-5; the match to TRBD1 covers 8 bases. This CDR3 has 18 amino acids. V lost 2 bases to trimming and J lost 2 bases; unmatched junction nucleotides: 11. From germline, CDR1 is MDHEN and CDR2 SYDVKM. CDR3 DNA sequence: TGTGCCAGCAGTTTAAGTCGAGACAGGGGCTGTGGCAATCAGCCCCAGCATTTT. This codes for CASSLSRDRGCGNQPQHF.

The chain has TRBV11-2 and TRBJ2-7, with 8 bases lining up with TRBD1. Unmatched junction bases numbered 12, after V lost 2 bases and J lost 3 bases. This CDR3 is 17 amino acids long. Germline V CDR1 and CDR2: SGHAT, FQNNGV. CDR3 nucleotides: TGTGCCAGCAGCTTAAATTGGGACCGACAGGGGATCTACGAGCAGTACTTC. Amino acids: CASSLNWDRQGIYEQYF.

CDR3 sequence reads: CASSTRTGNTEAFF. In DNA form, the CDR3 reads TGTGCCAGCAGCACGAGGACAGGGAACACTGAAGCTTTCTTT. The chain joins TRBV28 to TRBJ1-1; 7 positions agree with TRBD1. Germline V gene lookup returns CDR1 MDHEN and CDR2 SYDVKM. V shed 6 bases, J shed 1 base, and the junction held 5 bases outside the gene matches. The CDR3 has 14 amino acids.

This clone was counted only a few times. The chain joins TRBV18 to TRBJ2-7; 8 nucleotides align to TRBD2. Germline CDR1 is KGHSH and CDR2 is LQKENI. V shed 3 bases, J shed 5 bases, and the junction held 3 bases outside the gene matches. CDR3 length equals 13 residues. Written as DNA, the CDR3 is TGTGCCAGCTCACCGAGCGGGAGTAACGAGCAGTACTTC. Translated, it gives CASSPSGSNEQYF.

J is TRBJ1-1 and V is TRBV6-5; D may be TRBD1 (6 bases). The V gene's germline CDR1 is MNHEY and CDR2 SVGAGI. The CDR3 is 14 residues long. Between the trimmed V and J ends, which lost 5 bases and 4 bases, there was a span of 14 bases. The CDR3 nucleotides are TGTGCCAGCAGTCTCCGAGGGGGGGGCACTGAAGCTTTCTTT. This sequence encodes CASSLRGGGTEAFF.

V gene TRBV6-2 or TRBV6-3 combines with J gene TRBJ2-1; TRBD2 matches 10 bases. This CDR3 contains 17 residues. Germline CDR1 and CDR2: MNHEY and SVGEGT. Losses at the gene ends were 0 bases for V and 4 bases for J; bases not matched to a gene: 6. The CDR3 bases are TGTGCCAGCAGTTACTCGATCGGGACTAGCGTTTACAATGAGCAGTTCTTC. It translates to CASSYSIGTSVYNEQFF.

The chain is built from TRBV28 and TRBJ1-2, with no clear D. Germline loops: CDR1 MDHEN, CDR2 SYDVKM. The CDR3 sequence is 14 residues long. V lost 1 base and J 4 bases, leaving 10 bases between the germline ends. For the CDR3, the DNA is TGTGCCAGCAGTTTATTCTCCAGGCGCTATGGCTACACCTTC. It yields the protein CASSLFSRRYGYTF.

CDR3 sequence (DNA): TGTGCTAGTGGTTGGCAAACAGGGAGCTCCTACAATGAGCAGTTCTTC. Protein: CASGWQTGSSYNEQFF. This chain uses TRBV12-5 with TRBJ2-1; a weak D match, TRBD1 (6 bases). With 4 bases removed from V and 0 bases from J, the gap between germline ends came to 13 bases. The length of the CDR3 is 16 residues. Germline V gene lookup returns CDR1 LGHNT and CDR2 FRNRAP.